This TCR beta chain was captured in a study of shared clonotypes between healthy human individuals. V gave up 2 bases and J gave up 7 bases; unmatched junction bases: 6. The CDR3 extends over 14 amino acids. CDR1 is MDHEN, CDR2 SYDVKM, per germline. Study observations and caveats: Rarefaction demonstrated incomplete sorted-subset sequencing despite large depth. The study sampled only blood, and tissue repertoires likely differ.

The assay was immunoSEQ multiplex PCR, and TCRdb's table has in-frame clones only and misses some. The table has millions of clones, around 95% seen once. On this clone itself: Its cognate antigen is unknown.

The clonotype originates from a man younger than 30 in good health. The rearrangement links TRBV28 to TRBJ1-2, with 8 bases that match TRBD1. Sequenced sample: naive CD4+ T cells sorted from blood. Subset of the sample: CD45RA+ positively selected. As DNA, the CDR3 is TGTGCCAGCAGTTTAATCCAGGGGGCGGGTGGCTACACCTTC. Protein sequence: CASSLIQGAGGYTF.